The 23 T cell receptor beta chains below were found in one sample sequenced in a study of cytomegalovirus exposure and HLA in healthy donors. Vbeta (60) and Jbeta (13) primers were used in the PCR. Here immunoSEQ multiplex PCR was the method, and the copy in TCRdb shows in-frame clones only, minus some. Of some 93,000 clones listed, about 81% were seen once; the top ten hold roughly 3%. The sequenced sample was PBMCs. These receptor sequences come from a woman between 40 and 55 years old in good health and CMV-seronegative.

Here the CDR3 reads CASSLDGTGVYEQYF. CDR3 in DNA: TGCGCCAGCAGCTTGGACGGGACAGGGGTCTACGAGCAGTACTTC. The chain has TRBV5-1 and TRBJ2-7; TRBD1 agrees at 10 bases. Looked up from germline, CDR1 is SGHRS and CDR2 is YFSETQ. The V segment lost 0 bases and the J segment 3 bases; nucleotides outside the gene matches: 3. The CDR3 is 15 residues long. Complete variable domain (other parts from reference TRBV5-1 and TRBJ2-7): KAGVTQTPRYLIKTRGQQVTLSCSPISGHRSVSWYQQTPGQGLQFLFEYFSETQRNKGNFPGRFSGRQFSNSRSEMNVSTLELGDSALYLCASSLDGTGVYEQYFGPGTRLTVT.

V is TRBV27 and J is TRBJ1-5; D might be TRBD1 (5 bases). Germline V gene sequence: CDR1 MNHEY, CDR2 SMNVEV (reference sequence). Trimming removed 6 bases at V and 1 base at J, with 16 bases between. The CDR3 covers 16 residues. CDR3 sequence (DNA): TGTGCCAGCAGCCCTCGGGGGGTCTGGAGCAATCAGCCCCAGCATTTT. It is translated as CASSPRGVWSNQPQHF.

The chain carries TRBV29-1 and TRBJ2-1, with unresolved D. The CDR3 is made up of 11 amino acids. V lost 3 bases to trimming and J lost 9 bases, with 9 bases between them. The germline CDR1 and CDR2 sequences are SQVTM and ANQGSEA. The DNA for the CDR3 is TGCAGCGTTGATCTCGTTAGTGAGCAGTTCTTC. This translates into CSVDLVSEQFF.

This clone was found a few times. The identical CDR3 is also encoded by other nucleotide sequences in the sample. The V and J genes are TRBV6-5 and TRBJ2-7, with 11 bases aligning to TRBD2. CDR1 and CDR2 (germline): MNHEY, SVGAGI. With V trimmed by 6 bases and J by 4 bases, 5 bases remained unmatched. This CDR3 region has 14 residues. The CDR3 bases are TGTGCCAGCAGCCCAGGGACTAGCGGATACGAGCAGTACTTC. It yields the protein CASSPGTSGYEQYF.

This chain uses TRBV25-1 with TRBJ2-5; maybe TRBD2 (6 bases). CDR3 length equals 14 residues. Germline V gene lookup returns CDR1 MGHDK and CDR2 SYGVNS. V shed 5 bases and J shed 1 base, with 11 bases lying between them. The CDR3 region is CASSILAVQETQYF. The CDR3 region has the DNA TGTGCCAGCAGTATCTTAGCGGTCCAAGAGACCCAGTACTTC.

The CDR3 loop reads CAISRFYEQYF. CDR3 nucleotide sequence: TGTGCCATCAGCCGTTTCTACGAGCAGTACTTC. The rearrangement joins TRBV10-3 to TRBJ2-7; no clear D. The CDR3 is made up of 11 amino acids. Germline-derived CDR1 and CDR2 are ENHRY and SYGVKD. Trimming pared 6 bases from V and 3 bases from J, leaving 6 bases between.

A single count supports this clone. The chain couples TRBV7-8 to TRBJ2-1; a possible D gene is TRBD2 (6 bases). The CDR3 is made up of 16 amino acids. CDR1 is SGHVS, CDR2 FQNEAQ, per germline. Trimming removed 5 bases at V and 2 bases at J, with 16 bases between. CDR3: CASSLRDFPPYNEQFF. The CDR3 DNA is TGTGCCAGCAGCCTCCGGGACTTCCCCCCCTACAATGAGCAGTTCTTC. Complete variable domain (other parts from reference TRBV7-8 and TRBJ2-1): GAGVSQSPRYKVAKRGQDVALRCDPISGHVSLFWYQQALGQGPEFLTYFQNEAQLDKSGLPSDRFFAERPEGSVSTLKIQRTQQEDSAVYLCASSLRDFPPYNEQFFGPGTRLTVL.

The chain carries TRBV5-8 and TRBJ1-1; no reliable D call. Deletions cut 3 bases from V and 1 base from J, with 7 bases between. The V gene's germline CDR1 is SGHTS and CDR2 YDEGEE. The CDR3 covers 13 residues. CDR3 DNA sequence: TGTGCCAGCAGCTGGGCAAGGAACACTGAAGCTTTCTTT. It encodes CASSWARNTEAFF.

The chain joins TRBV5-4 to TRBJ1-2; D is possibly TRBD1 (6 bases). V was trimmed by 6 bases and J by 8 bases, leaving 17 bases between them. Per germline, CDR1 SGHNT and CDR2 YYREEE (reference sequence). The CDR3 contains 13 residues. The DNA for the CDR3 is TGTGCCAGCACCGCGGACAGTGTTGGAGGCTACACCTTC. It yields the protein CASTADSVGGYTF. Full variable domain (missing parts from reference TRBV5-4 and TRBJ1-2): ETGVTQSPTHLIKTRGQQVTLRCSSQSGHNTVSWYQQALGQGPQFIFQYYREEENGRGNFPPRFSGLQFPNYSSELNVNALELDDSALYLCASTADSVGGYTFGSGTRLTVV.

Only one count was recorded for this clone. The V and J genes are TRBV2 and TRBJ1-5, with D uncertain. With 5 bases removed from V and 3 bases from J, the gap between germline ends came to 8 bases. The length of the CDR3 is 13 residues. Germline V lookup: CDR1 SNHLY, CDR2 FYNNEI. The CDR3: CASSSGINQPQHF. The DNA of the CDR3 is TGTGCCAGCAGTTCCGGGATCAATCAGCCCCAGCATTTT. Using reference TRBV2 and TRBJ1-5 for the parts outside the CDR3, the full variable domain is EPEVTQTPSHQVTQMGQEVILRCVPISNHLYFYWYRQILGQKVEFLVSFYNNEISEKSEIFDDQFSVERPDGSNFTLKIRSTKLEDSAMYFCASSSGINQPQHFGDGTRLSIL.

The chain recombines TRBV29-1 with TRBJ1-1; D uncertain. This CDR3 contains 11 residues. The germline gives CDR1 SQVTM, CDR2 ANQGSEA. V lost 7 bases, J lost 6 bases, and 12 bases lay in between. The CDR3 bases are TGCAGCGCAGAGCTAGGTCCTGAAGCTTTCTTT. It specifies CSAELGPEAFF. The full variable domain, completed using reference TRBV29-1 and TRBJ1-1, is SAVISQKPSRDICQRGTSLTIQCQVDSQVTMMFWYRQQPGQSLTLIATANQGSEATYESGFVIDKFPISRPNLTFSTLTVSNMSPEDSSIYLCSAELGPEAFFGQGTRLTVV.

The CDR3 loop is CASSSIPRMAGEQYF. CDR3 DNA: TGTGCCAGCAGTTCCATCCCACGGATGGCGGGCGAGCAGTACTTC. The rearrangement links TRBV27 to TRBJ2-7; maybe TRBD2 (5 bases). CDR1 MNHEY and CDR2 SMNVEV come from the germline V gene (reference sequence). The CDR3 is 15 amino acids. V lost 4 bases to trimming and J lost 6 bases, with 19 bases between them.

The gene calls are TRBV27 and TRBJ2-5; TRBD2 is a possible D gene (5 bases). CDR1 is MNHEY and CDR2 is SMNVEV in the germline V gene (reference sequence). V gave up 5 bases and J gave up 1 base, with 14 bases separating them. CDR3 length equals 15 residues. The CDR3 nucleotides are TGTGCCAGCAGTCCCCTGGGGAGCTCCCAAGAGACCCAGTACTTC. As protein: CASSPLGSSQETQYF.

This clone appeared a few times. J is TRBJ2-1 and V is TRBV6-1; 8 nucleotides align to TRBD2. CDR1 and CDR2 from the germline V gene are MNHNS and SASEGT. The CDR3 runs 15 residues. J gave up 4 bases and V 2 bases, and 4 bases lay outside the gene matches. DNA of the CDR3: TGTGCCAGCAGTGAAAAGGCTAGCGGGTACAATGAGCAGTTCTTC. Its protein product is CASSEKASGYNEQFF.

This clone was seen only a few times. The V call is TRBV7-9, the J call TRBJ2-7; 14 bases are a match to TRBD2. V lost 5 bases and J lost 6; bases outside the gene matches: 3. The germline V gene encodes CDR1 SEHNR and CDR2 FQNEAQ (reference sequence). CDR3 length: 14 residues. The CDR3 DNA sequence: TGTGCCAGCAGCGCCGGACTAGCGGGAGGCGAGCAGTACTTC. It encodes CASSAGLAGGEQYF.

The CDR3 DNA sequence: TGTGCCAGCAGTTTCAGGGCCGCCTCGAACACCGGGGAGCTGTTTTTT. As protein: CASSFRAASNTGELFF. This chain connects TRBV28 to TRBJ2-2; D might be TRBD1 (5 bases). Trimming took off 3 bases at V and 0 bases at J, with 11 bases between the two ends. Germline loops: CDR1 MDHEN, CDR2 SYDVKM. This CDR3 is built from 16 residues.

DNA for the CDR3: TGTGCCAGCAGTCCACAGGTGTCCTACGAGCAGTACTTC. This codes for CASSPQVSYEQYF. J is TRBJ2-7 and V is TRBV27, with D possibly being TRBD1 (5 bases). The CDR3 sequence is 13 residues long. Germline V gene lookup returns CDR1 MNHEY and CDR2 SMNVEV (reference sequence). Trimming shortened V by 5 bases and J by 1 base, and 9 bases separated the two germline ends.

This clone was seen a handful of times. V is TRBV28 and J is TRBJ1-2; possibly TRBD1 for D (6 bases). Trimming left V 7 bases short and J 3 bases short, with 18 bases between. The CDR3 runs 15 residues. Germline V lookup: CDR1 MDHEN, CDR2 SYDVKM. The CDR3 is CASTKSPGEYYGYTF. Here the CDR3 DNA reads TGTGCCAGCACCAAAAGCCCAGGGGAGTACTATGGCTACACCTTC.

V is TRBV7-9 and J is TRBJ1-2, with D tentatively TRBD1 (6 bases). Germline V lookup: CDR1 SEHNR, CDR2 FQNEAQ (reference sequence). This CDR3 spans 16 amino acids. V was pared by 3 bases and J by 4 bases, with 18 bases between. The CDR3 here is CASSFGTPGVGYGYTF. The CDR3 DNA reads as TGTGCCAGCAGCTTTGGGACACCAGGGGTGGGCTATGGCTACACCTTC.

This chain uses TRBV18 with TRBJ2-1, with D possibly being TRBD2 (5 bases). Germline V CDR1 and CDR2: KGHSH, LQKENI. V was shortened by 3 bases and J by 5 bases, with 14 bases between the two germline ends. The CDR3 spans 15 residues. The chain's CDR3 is CASSPSGFKNNEQFF. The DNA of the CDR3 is TGTGCCAGCTCACCCAGCGGATTCAAAAACAATGAGCAGTTCTTC. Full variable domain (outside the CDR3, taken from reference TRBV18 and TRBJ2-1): NAGVMQNPRHLVRRRGQEARLRCSPMKGHSHVYWYRQLPEEGLKFMVYLQKENIIDESGMPKERFSAEFPKEGPSILRIQQVVRGDSAAYFCASSPSGFKNNEQFFGPGTRLTVL.

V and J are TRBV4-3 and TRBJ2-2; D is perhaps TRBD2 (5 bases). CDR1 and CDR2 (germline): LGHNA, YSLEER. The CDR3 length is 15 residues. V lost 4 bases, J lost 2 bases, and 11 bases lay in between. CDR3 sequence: CASSLLGSNTGELFF. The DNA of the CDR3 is TGCGCCAGCAGCCTGTTAGGGAGTAACACCGGGGAGCTGTTTTTT.

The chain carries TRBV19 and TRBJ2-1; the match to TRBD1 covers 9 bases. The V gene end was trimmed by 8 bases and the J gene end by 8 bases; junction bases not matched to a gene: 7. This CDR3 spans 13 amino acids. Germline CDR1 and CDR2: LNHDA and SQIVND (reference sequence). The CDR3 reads CASFRDRVHEQFF. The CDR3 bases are TGTGCCAGTTTCCGGGACAGGGTCCATGAGCAGTTCTTC.

CDR3 DNA sequence: TGTGCCAGCAGCTTAACCGGGGGGGTAGCTAGCAACGAGCAGTACTTC. This sequence encodes CASSLTGGVASNEQYF. The rearrangement joins TRBV11-2 to TRBJ2-7; 8 positions match TRBD2. This CDR3 has 16 amino acids. V dropped 2 bases and J dropped 5; count of bases not matched to a gene: 11. Per the germline V gene, CDR1 is SGHAT and CDR2 is FQNNGV.